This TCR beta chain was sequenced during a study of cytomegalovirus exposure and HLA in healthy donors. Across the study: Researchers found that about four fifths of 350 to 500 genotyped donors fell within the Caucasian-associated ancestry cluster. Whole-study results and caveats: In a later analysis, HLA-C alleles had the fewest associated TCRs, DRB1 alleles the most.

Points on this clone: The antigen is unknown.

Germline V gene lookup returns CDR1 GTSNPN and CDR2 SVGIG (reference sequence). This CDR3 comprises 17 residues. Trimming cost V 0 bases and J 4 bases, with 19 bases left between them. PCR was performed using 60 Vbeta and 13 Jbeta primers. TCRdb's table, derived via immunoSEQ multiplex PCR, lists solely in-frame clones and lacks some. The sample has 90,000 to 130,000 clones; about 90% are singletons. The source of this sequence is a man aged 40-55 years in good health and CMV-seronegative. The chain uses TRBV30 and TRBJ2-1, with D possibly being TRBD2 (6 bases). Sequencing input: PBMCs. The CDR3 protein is CAWSVRSLAISYNEQFF. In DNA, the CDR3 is TGTGCCTGGAGTGTTAGGTCGCTAGCGATTTCGTACAATGAGCAGTTCTTC.